This T cell receptor (beta chain) was retrieved from a study of T cell changes during pregnancy in multiple sclerosis. The assay was immunoSEQ multiplex PCR, and TCRdb's table has in-frame clones only and misses some. Among about 42,000 clones listed, around four fifths were seen once. This CDR3 comprises 12 residues. The trim removed 8 bases at V and 8 bases at J, leaving 6 bases unmatched. Germline V gene lookup returns CDR1 MNHNY and CDR2 SVGAGI (reference sequence). Material: CD4+ T cells from peripheral blood mononuclear cells, obtained before pregnancy. This chain uses TRBV6-6 with TRBJ2-1; 7 bases align to TRBD2. The clonotype comes from a female donor with multiple sclerosis, enrolled in a pregnancy study. CDR3 residues: CASGRAGYEQFF. In nucleotides, the CDR3 is TGTGCCAGCGGGAGGGCCGGCTATGAGCAGTTCTTC.